One T cell receptor beta chain is described in this entry. In the authors' methods: Estimates of nucleated cell counts were drawn from the amplification of reference gene primers. Only in-frame clones appear in the TCRdb table, and some are missing; sequencing was by immunoSEQ multiplex PCR. Clone size and V and J calls were adopted from that table, with D and trimming inferred from the DNA. The data show around 200,000 clones, 87% seen once. The entry originates in a study of blood T cell repertoires in COVID-19. Study in general: Samples representing acute and convalescent COVID-19 were sourced from the United States, Italy and Spain. Sources were T cells, B-cell-depleted T cells, or PBMCs; the material itself was cDNA or gDNA.

CDR3 length: 15 amino acids. Trimming cost V 4 bases and J 5 bases; bases outside gene matches: 4. The germline V gene has CDR1 SGHKS and CDR2 YYEKEE (reference sequence). The V and J genes are TRBV5-5 and TRBJ2-2, with TRBD2 identical over 11 bases. The origin of this receptor is a woman between 18 and 30 years old who had recovered from COVID-19. Specimen: peripheral blood. The CDR3 DNA reads TGTGCCAGCAGCCCGACTAGCGGGATTACCGGGGAGCTGTTTTTT. This translates into CASSPTSGITGELFF.